The 30 T cell receptor beta chains listed next were all sequenced from one sample in a study of control samples from healthy donors and cancer patients. TCRdb keeps only in-frame clones here, not all; method: immunoSEQ multiplex PCR. The sample lists 55,000 to 65,000 clones, 70% to 90% occurring once. Sequenced: PBMCs. These receptor sequences come from a woman between 55 and 75 years old with lung cancer.

The V call is TRBV2, the J call TRBJ1-4; 9 bases agree with TRBD1. Per the germline V gene, CDR1 is SNHLY and CDR2 is FYNNEI. This CDR3 contains 13 residues. The trim removed 6 bases at V and 8 bases at J, leaving 4 bases unmatched. The CDR3 loop is CASSGTGQEKLFF. As DNA, the CDR3 is TGTGCCAGCAGCGGGACAGGGCAGGAAAAACTGTTTTTT.

The chain combines TRBV27 with TRBJ2-7, with TRBD2 identical over 11 bases. The CDR3 totals 16 residues. The junction had 6 bases not matched to a gene; V was cut back by 3 bases and J by 2 bases. Germline-derived CDR1 and CDR2 are MNHEY and SMNVEV (reference sequence). The chain's CDR3 is CASSLLAGGTPYEQYF. The CDR3 nucleotides are TGTGCCAGCAGTTTGCTAGCGGGAGGCACCCCCTACGAGCAGTACTTC.

The CDR3 loop reads CASQPRAGTGLTDTQYF. In DNA form, the CDR3 reads TGCGCCAGCCAACCAAGGGCCGGGACAGGCCTCACAGATACGCAGTATTTT. The gene calls are TRBV5-1 and TRBJ2-3, with TRBD1 matching over 8 bases. The CDR3 is 17 amino acids. Germline trimming cut 7 bases from V and 2 bases from J; bases unmatched to any gene: 15. Germline loops: CDR1 SGHRS, CDR2 YFSETQ.

This clone was detected only once. The chain combines TRBV7-6 with TRBJ1-6; 9 positions agree with TRBD1. Per the germline V gene, CDR1 is SGHVS and CDR2 is FNYEAQ. The CDR3 has 15 amino acids. The trim removed 6 bases at V and 6 bases at J, leaving 6 bases unmatched. CDR3 loop: CASSHRDRANSPLHF. DNA for the CDR3: TGTGCCAGCAGTCACCGGGACAGGGCTAATTCACCCCTCCACTTT.

This sequence joins TRBV6-6 and TRBJ1-3, with 10 bases lining up with TRBD1. V was clipped by 10 bases and J by 4 bases; unmatched bases: 7. The CDR3 sequence is 14 residues long. The germline gives CDR1 MNHNY, CDR2 SVGAGI (reference sequence). CDR3 in amino acids: CATQTGGPGNTIYF. The CDR3 nucleotides read TGTGCCACGCAGACAGGGGGCCCCGGAAACACCATATATTTT.

The V call is TRBV11-1, the J call TRBJ2-2; 9 positions agree with TRBD2. Trimming cost V 4 bases and J 4 bases; bases outside gene matches: 7. The CDR3 covers 16 residues. CDR1 is SGHAT, CDR2 FQDESV, per germline (reference sequence). The CDR3 coding sequence is TGTGCCAGCAGCTCCCAGGCTAGCGGGGTCACCGGGGAGCTGTTTTTT. It is translated as CASSSQASGVTGELFF.

The V and J genes are TRBV9 and TRBJ1-3; D not certain. The CDR3 covers 13 residues. Germline CDR1 is SGDLS and CDR2 is YYNGEE. The germline V and J ends were trimmed by 0 bases and 7 bases, with 8 bases remaining between them. CDR3 sequence: CASSVGYVNTIYF. The CDR3 coding sequence is TGTGCCAGCAGCGTAGGCTACGTCAACACCATATATTTT.

The gene calls are TRBV9 and TRBJ2-7; D possibly corresponds to TRBD2 (7 bases). The V end lost 2 bases, the J end lost 5 bases, and 17 bases lay between the germline ends. CDR3 length: 15 amino acids. Germline assignment: CDR1 SGDLS and CDR2 YYNGEE. This CDR3 is CASSVRGGGPNEQYF. CDR3 nucleotide sequence: TGTGCCAGCAGCGTCCGAGGGGGAGGGCCGAACGAGCAGTACTTC.

The chain links TRBV30 to TRBJ1-2; no reliable D call. The germline V gene encodes CDR1 GTSNPN and CDR2 SVGIG (reference sequence). The CDR3 sequence is 14 residues long. Deletions cut 1 base from V and 8 bases from J, with 17 bases between. Written as DNA, the CDR3 is TGTGCCTGGAGTGCGAGGCCCTCTTTGGGGGGCTACACCTTC. It encodes CAWSARPSLGGYTF.

The rearrangement joins TRBV28 to TRBJ1-1; TRBD1 aligns across 8 bases. V lost 3 bases, J lost 3 bases, and 6 bases stayed unmatched. The CDR3 extends over 15 amino acids. CDR1 and CDR2 from the germline V gene are MDHEN and SYDVKM. The CDR3 loop reads CASSLYTGGDTEAFF. In DNA, the CDR3 is TGTGCCAGCAGTTTGTATACAGGGGGGGACACTGAAGCTTTCTTT.

The genes are TRBV30 and TRBJ2-5; D unresolved. The CDR3 is made up of 13 amino acids. Looked up from germline, CDR1 is GTSNPN and CDR2 is SVGIG (reference sequence). V dropped 1 base and J dropped 5 bases, with 11 bases sitting between them. The CDR3 DNA follows: TGTGCCTGGAGTGGGATAAGAGCGGAGACCCAGTACTTC. Residues: CAWSGIRAETQYF.

Only one count was recorded for this clone. This chain uses TRBV2 with TRBJ1-4; D gene uncertain. Per germline, CDR1 SNHLY and CDR2 FYNNEI. Trimming removed 5 bases from V and 8 bases from J, with 15 bases in between. CDR3 length equals 14 residues. CDR3 bases: TGTGCCAGCAGTATTGAAGAGCGGGCAGAAAAACTGTTTTTT. Translating it yields CASSIEERAEKLFF.

This chain connects TRBV24-1 to TRBJ2-2, with 7 bases that match TRBD2. Germline CDR1 KGHDR, CDR2 SFDVKD. The CDR3 spans 16 residues. V lost 3 bases and J lost 6; bases outside the gene matches: 9. CDR3 sequence (DNA): TGTGCCACCAGTGATCCCATAACCGCGGGGGCCGGGGAGCTGTTTTTT. Amino acids: CATSDPITAGAGELFF.

This CDR3 reads CASGAGRGDNEQFF. CDR3 DNA sequence: TGTGCCAGCGGTGCAGGGCGGGGGGACAATGAGCAGTTCTTC. The J gene is TRBJ2-1, the V gene TRBV2, with 8 bases aligning to TRBD2. Germline loops: CDR1 SNHLY, CDR2 FYNNEI. After removal of 8 bases from V and 5 bases from J, the junction contained 8 bases not matched to a gene. The CDR3 contains 14 residues.

This clone was counted a single time. The CDR3 nucleotides are TGTGCCATCAGAGGTTTCGGACCGGAGGGGGATACGCAGTATTTT. Its protein is CAIRGFGPEGDTQYF. This rearrangement joins TRBV10-3 to TRBJ2-3, with D maybe TRBD2 (6 bases). The germline V gene has CDR1 ENHRY and CDR2 SYGVKD. This CDR3 region has 15 residues. Between the trimmed V and J ends, which lost 6 bases and 6 bases, there was a span of 19 bases.

The genes are TRBV11-2 and TRBJ1-4; D is unclear. This CDR3 comprises 13 residues. Germline CDR1 is SGHAT and CDR2 is FQNNGV. The V and J ends lost 5 bases and 7 bases respectively, with 11 bases between them. The CDR3 nucleotides are TGTGCCAGCAGCGTAGGGTCCCTTGAAAAACTGTTTTTT. It specifies CASSVGSLEKLFF.

The chain recombines TRBV19 with TRBJ2-3, with 9 bases fitting TRBD1. There are 14 residues in the CDR3. V trimming: 4 bases; J trimming: 6 bases; junction bases outside the gene matches: 5. Germline assignment: CDR1 LNHDA and CDR2 SQIVND (reference sequence). The CDR3 coding sequence is TGTGCCAGTAGTACGAGGGACAGGGCGGATACGCAGTATTTT. It yields the protein CASSTRDRADTQYF.

CDR3 amino acids: CASSQGFSGNTIYF. CDR3 bases: TGCGCCAGCAGTCAGGGGTTCTCTGGAAACACCATATATTTT. The chain employs TRBV10-1 and TRBJ1-3, with D perhaps matching TRBD1 (6 bases). CDR1 and CDR2 (germline): WNHNN, SYGVQD (reference sequence). V was pared by 5 bases and J by 0 bases, with 8 bases between. This CDR3 contains 14 residues.

The V call is TRBV2, the J call TRBJ2-1; 7 bases line up with TRBD2. The ends lost 4 bases at V and 9 bases at J; junction bases unmatched: 3. The CDR3 is made up of 12 amino acids. From germline, CDR1 is SNHLY and CDR2 FYNNEI. This chain's CDR3 is CASSGGGGEQFF. In nucleotides, the CDR3 is TGTGCCAGCAGTGGGGGGGGAGGTGAGCAGTTCTTC.

This chain connects TRBV6-1 to TRBJ2-7, with a weak D call TRBD2 (6 bases). Germline V CDR1 and CDR2: MNHNS, SASEGT. The CDR3 runs to 16 residues. Trimming stripped 2 bases from V and 0 bases from J, with 14 bases between. In DNA, the CDR3 is TGTGCCAGCAGTGAAAGGGCGGGATCCAGCTCCTACGAGCAGTACTTC. Its translation is CASSERAGSSSYEQYF.

The chain combines TRBV3-1 (or the pseudogene TRBV3-2) with TRBJ2-3; 10 bases match TRBD2. The germline V gene has CDR1 LGHDT and CDR2 YNNKEL (reference sequence). CDR3 length: 15 amino acids. Unmatched junction bases numbered 0, after V lost 3 bases and J lost 0 bases. The CDR3 is CASSQTSGSTDTQYF. The CDR3 DNA is TGTGCCAGCAGCCAGACTAGCGGGAGCACAGATACGCAGTATTTT.

The chain couples TRBV10-3 to TRBJ1-1, with unresolved D. Germline V gives CDR1 ENHRY, CDR2 SYGVKD. The CDR3 extends over 16 amino acids. V lost 4 bases, J lost 0 bases, and 15 bases lay in between. The CDR3 reads CAISAHSGSLNTEAFF. In DNA form, the CDR3 reads TGTGCCATCAGTGCCCACTCGGGGAGTCTGAACACTGAAGCTTTCTTT.

This chain uses TRBV7-9 with TRBJ2-2; D is perhaps TRBD2 (6 bases). CDR1 is SEHNR and CDR2 is FQNEAQ in the germline V gene (reference sequence). This CDR3 has 13 residues. With 7 bases removed from V and 7 bases from J, the gap between germline ends came to 13 bases. The CDR3 sequence is CASTTGASGELFF. The CDR3 nucleotides are TGTGCCAGCACTACGGGAGCGAGCGGGGAGCTGTTTTTT.

The chain couples TRBV18 to TRBJ1-2; TRBD1 is a possible D gene (6 bases). Germline V gives CDR1 KGHSH, CDR2 LQKENI. There are 12 residues in the CDR3. V lost 5 bases and J 14 bases, leaving 18 bases between the germline ends. The CDR3 DNA reads TGTGCCAGCTCAGCTGGACCGGGACACACTACCTTC. It translates to CASSAGPGHTTF.

The gene calls are TRBV6-5 and TRBJ2-1; no firm D call. From germline, CDR1 is MNHEY and CDR2 SVGAGI. The V and J ends lost 5 bases and 15 bases respectively, with 17 bases between them. The CDR3 extends over 12 amino acids. The CDR3: CASSTHSAALFF. The CDR3 DNA follows: TGTGCCAGCAGTACCCACTCTGCGGCACTGTTCTTC.

The chain joins TRBV9 to TRBJ1-1; D not certain. CDR1 SGDLS and CDR2 YYNGEE come from the germline V gene. V dropped 4 bases and J dropped 0 bases, with 7 bases sitting between them. This CDR3 comprises 13 residues. This chain's CDR3 is CASSLYLNTEAFF. CDR3 in DNA: TGTGCCAGCAGCCTCTACCTGAACACTGAAGCTTTCTTT.

The J gene is TRBJ2-3, the V gene TRBV6-5; 8 bases are a match to TRBD2. The CDR3 is 14 residues long. From germline, CDR1 is MNHEY and CDR2 SVGAGI. Unmatched junction bases numbered 6, after V lost 9 bases and J lost 1 base. CDR3: CASTIAGRTDTQYF. The CDR3 region has the DNA TGTGCCAGTACCATAGCGGGACGCACAGATACGCAGTATTTT.

J is TRBJ1-2 and V is TRBV4-2; 9 bases match TRBD1. The CDR3 consists of 15 residues. Germline V CDR1 and CDR2: LGHNA, YNFKEQ. V gave up 2 bases and J gave up 4 bases; unmatched junction bases: 5. This CDR3 is CASSQSDRGVYGYTF. The CDR3 nucleotides read TGTGCCAGCAGCCAATCCGACAGGGGGGTCTATGGCTACACCTTC.

The chain combines TRBV19 with TRBJ1-2, with D maybe TRBD1 (5 bases). The CDR3 extends over 14 amino acids. V was clipped by 5 bases and J by 0 bases, with 10 bases between them. Germline CDR1 LNHDA, CDR2 SQIVND (reference sequence). CDR3 sequence (DNA): TGTGCCAGTAGTCCCGGGACCTCTAACTATGGCTACACCTTC. This translates into CASSPGTSNYGYTF.

V is TRBV4-1 and J is TRBJ2-3; TRBD2 might be the D (6 bases). Per the germline V gene, CDR1 is MGHRA and CDR2 is YSYEKL. The CDR3 consists of 16 residues. V lost 0 bases to trimming and J lost 2 bases, with 12 bases between them. CDR3 region: CASSQDRVAVTDTQYF. The CDR3 DNA reads as TGCGCCAGCAGCCAAGATAGGGTAGCGGTCACAGATACGCAGTATTTT.